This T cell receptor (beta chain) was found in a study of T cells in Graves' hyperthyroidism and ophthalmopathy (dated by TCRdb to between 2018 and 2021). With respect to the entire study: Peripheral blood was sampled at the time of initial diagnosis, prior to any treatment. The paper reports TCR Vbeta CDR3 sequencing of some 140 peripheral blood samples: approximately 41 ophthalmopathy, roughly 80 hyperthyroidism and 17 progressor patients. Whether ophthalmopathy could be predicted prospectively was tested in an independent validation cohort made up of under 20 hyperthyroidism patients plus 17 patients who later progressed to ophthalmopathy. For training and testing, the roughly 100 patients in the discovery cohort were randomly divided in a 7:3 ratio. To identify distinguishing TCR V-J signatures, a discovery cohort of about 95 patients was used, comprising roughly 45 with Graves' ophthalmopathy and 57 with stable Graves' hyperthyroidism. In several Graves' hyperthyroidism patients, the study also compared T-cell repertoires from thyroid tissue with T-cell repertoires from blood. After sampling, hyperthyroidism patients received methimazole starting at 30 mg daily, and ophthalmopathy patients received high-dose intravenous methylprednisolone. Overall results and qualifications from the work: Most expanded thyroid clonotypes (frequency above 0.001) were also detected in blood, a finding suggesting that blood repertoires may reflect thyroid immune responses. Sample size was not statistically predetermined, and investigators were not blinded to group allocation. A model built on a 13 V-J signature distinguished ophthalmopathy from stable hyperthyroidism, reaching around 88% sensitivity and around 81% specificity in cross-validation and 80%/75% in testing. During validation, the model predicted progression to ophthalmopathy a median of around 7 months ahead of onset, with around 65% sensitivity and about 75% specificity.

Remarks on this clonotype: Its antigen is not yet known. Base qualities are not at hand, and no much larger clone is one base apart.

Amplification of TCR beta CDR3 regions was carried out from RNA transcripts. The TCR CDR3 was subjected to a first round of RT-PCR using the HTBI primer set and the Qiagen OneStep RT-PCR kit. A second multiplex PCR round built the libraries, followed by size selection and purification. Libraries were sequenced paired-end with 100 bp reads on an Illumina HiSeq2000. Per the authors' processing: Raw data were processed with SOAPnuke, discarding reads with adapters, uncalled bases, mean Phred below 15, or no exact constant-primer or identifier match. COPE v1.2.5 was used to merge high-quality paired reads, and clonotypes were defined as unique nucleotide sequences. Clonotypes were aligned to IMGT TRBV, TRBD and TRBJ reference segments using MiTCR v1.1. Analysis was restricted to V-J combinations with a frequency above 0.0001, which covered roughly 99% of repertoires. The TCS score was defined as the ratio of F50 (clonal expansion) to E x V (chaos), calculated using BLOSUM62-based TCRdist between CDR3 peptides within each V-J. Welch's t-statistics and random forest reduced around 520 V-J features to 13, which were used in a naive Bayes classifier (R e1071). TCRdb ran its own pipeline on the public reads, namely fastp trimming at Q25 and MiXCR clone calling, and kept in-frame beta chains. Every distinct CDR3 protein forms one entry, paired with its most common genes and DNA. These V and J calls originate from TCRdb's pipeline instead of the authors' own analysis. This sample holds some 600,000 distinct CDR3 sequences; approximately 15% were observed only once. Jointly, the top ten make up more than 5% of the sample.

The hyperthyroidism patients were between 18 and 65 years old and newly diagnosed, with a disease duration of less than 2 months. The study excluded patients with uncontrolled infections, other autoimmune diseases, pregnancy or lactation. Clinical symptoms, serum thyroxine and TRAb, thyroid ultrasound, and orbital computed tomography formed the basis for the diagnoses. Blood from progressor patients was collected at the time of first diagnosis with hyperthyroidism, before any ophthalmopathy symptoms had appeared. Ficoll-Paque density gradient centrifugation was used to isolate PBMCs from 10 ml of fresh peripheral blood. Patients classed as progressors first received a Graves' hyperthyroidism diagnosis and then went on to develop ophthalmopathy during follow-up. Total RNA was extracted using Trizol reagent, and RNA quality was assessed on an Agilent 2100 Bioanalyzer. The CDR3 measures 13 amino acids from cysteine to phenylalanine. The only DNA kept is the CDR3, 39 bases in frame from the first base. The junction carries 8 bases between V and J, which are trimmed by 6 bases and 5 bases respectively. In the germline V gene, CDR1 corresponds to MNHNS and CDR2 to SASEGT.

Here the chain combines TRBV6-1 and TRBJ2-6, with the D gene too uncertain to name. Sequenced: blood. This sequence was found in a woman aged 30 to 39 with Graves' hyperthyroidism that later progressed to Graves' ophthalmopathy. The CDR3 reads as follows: CASRVEWANVLTF. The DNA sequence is TGTGCCAGCAGGGTGGAGTGGGCCAACGTCCTGACTTTC.